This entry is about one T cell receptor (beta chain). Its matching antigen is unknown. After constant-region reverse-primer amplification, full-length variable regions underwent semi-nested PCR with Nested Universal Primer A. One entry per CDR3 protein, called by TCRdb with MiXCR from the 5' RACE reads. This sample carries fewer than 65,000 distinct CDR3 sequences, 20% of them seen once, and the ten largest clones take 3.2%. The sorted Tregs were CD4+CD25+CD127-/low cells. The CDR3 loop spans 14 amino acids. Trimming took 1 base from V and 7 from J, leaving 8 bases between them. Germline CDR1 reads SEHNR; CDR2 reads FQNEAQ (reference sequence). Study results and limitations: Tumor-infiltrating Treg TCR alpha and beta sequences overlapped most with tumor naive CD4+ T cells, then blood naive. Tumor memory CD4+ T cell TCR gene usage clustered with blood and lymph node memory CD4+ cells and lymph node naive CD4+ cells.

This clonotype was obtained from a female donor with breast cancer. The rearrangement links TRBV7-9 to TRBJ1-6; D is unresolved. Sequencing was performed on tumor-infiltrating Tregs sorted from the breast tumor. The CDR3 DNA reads TGTGCCAGCAGCTTAGGTGGGATGAATTCACCCCTCCACTTT. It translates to CASSLGGMNSPLHF.